This TCR beta chain was sequenced in a study of blood T cell repertoires in COVID-19. Study details: Acute and convalescent COVID-19 specimens originated in the United States, Italy and Spain.

Germline trimming cut 7 bases from V and 5 bases from J; bases unmatched to any gene: 6. The CDR3 extends over 12 amino acids. CDR1 and CDR2 from the germline V gene are SQVTM and ANQGSEA. Individuals drawn from 24 US areas were about 18 to 95 years old. Cohort 3 donors were reported recovered after two negative PCRs, clearance, or symptom resolution. The data were produced by immunoSEQ multiplex PCR, yet TCRdb's version contains in-frame clones alone and is incomplete. The sample lists fewer than 450,000 clones; less than 95% were seen once. The gene calls are TRBV29-1 and TRBJ1-1, with TRBD1 matching 8 bases. The receptor was isolated from a man aged 18 to 29 who had recovered from COVID-19. Sequences were obtained from PBMCs or T cells enriched from blood (not recorded which). The CDR3 coding sequence is TGCAGCGACCGGACAGGGCCTACTGAAGCTTTCTTT. It codes for CSDRTGPTEAFF.